This entry describes one TCR beta chain. This CDR3 contains 16 residues. Germline loops: CDR1 MNHEY, CDR2 SVGAGI. With V trimmed by 4 bases and J by 0 bases, 4 bases remained unmatched. Measured with immunoSEQ multiplex PCR; TCRdb has only the in-frame clones, and not every one. This sample has 92,000 or so clones, with 60% to 80% found just once. This sample is drawn from a study of blood T cell repertoires in COVID-19. Background on the study: There were acute and convalescent COVID-19 samples, and they came from the United States, Italy and Spain.

This sequence originates from a woman aged 80 or older with acute or convalescent COVID-19. The chain has TRBV6-5 and TRBJ2-2, with 8 positions matching TRBD1. The sequenced material came from peripheral blood. The CDR3 is CASSSPGGANTGELFF. The CDR3 nucleotides read TGTGCCAGCAGTTCCCCAGGGGGCGCGAACACCGGGGAGCTGTTTTTT.